This T cell receptor beta chain is from a study of T-cell reconstitution after alpha-beta-depleted transplantation in children. Findings and limits, study-wide: The main origin of T-cell counts and diversity one year after transplant was newly produced T cells. Expanded graft clones, several hundred of them, were reportedly the source of alpha-beta T cells about two months after transplant. Elevated TCRbeta diversity at day 60 was traced, in some patients, to surviving recipient T cells and thymic progenitors.

The CDR3 consists of 15 residues. V trimming: 3 bases; J trimming: 2 bases; junction bases outside the gene matches: 5. Germline V gene lookup returns CDR1 ENHRY and CDR2 SYGVKD. This clonotype was detected many times. The antigen remains unidentified. Unique molecular identifiers were incorporated into the prepared TCRbeta library. TCRdb redid the calling of the PCR reads with MiXCR, one entry per CDR3 protein. In the table there are fewer than 350,000 distinct CDR3 sequences, over 9% of which are singletons. The sequencing used PBMCs, collected before TCRalphabeta/CD19-depleted stem cell transplant. This receptor was obtained from a boy in the first two years of life with acute myeloid leukemia, due to receive a stem cell transplant. The chain is built from TRBV10-3 and TRBJ2-7; 9 bases agree with TRBD2. CDR3 sequence: CAISDGAGGPYEQYF. In nucleotides, the CDR3 is TGTGCCATCAGTGACGGAGCGGGAGGACCCTACGAGCAGTACTTC.